These T cell receptor beta chains were read from a single sample in a study of blood T cell repertoires in COVID-19. Generated by immunoSEQ multiplex PCR, the TCRdb table keeps only in-frame clones and is missing some. Among fewer than 150,000 clones, over 70% were seen once, and the ten largest hold roughly 1.6%. Material for sequencing was peripheral blood. These receptors came from a man in his forties or fifties with acute or convalescent COVID-19. Both conserved end residues are part of each CDR3. A D gene is named only where the DNA matches it firmly. Size is omitted from some rows. Given values are once, few, many or a class for expanded clones.

d_call j_call v_call clone_size cdr3_length cdr3_nt cdr3_aa
TRBD2 TRBJ2-7 TRBV2 few 17 TGTGCCAGCAAGCGAGCGGGGGGCCTAACTGTTTCCTACGAGCAGTACTTC CASKRAGGLTVSYEQYF
TRBD2 TRBJ2-1 TRBV11-2 NA 12 TGTGCCAGCAGCCCCCTAGCGGATGAGCAGTTCTTC CASSPLADEQFF
TRBD1 TRBJ2-7 TRBV6-5 NA 15 TGTGCCAGCAGTTACGGTCAGGGGGCTGACTACGAGCAGTACTTC CASSYGQGADYEQYF
TRBD1 TRBJ2-3 TRBV6-5 NA 15 TGTGCCAGCAGTTACCTGGGACAGCCCACGGATACGCAGTATTTT CASSYLGQPTDTQYF
NA TRBJ1-2 TRBV11-2 NA 19 TGTGCCAGCAGGCTGATAAGGGGAGGGAGTGTAGCTGGGGACTATGGCTACACCTTC CASRLIRGGSVAGDYGYTF
NA TRBJ1-6 TRBV5-1 NA 18 TGCGCCAGCAGCTTTGACACAGGGAAAAGCTCCTATAATTCACCCCTCCACTTT CASSFDTGKSSYNSPLHF
TRBD1 TRBJ1-6 TRBV3-1/TRBV3-2 NA 17 TGTGCCAGCAGCCTTCGCCTCGGGACAGGGAGAAGGTCACCCCTCCACTTT CASSLRLGTGRRSPLHF
NA TRBJ1-1 TRBV2 NA 15 TGTGCCAGCAGTGAGGTAGGACAGAAGAACACTGAAGCTTTCTTT CASSEVGQKNTEAFF
NA TRBJ2-3 TRBV14 once 14 TGTGCCAGCACACGCGGTCTACCCACAGATACGCAGTATTTT CASTRGLPTDTQYF
NA TRBJ1-2 TRBV4-1 NA 15 TGCGCCAGCAGCCAAGAGGGGGGGATCGGCTATGGCTACACCTTC CASSQEGGIGYGYTF